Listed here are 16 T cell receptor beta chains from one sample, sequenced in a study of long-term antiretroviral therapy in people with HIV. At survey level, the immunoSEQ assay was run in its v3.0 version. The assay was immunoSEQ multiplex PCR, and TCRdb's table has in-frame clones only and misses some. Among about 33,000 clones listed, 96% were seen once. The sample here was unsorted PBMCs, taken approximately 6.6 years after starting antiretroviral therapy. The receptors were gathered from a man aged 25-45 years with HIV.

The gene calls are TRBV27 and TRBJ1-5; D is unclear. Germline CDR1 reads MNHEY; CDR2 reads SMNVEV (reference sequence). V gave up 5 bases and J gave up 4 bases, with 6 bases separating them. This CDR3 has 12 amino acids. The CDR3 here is CASSERNQPQHF. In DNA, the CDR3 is TGTGCCAGCAGTGAACGTAATCAGCCCCAGCATTTT.

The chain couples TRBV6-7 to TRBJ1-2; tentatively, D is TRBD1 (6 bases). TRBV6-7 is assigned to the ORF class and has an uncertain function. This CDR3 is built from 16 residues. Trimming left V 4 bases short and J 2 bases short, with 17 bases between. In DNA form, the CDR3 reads TGTGCCAGCAGTTGGGGCGGGACAAAGCTAAACTATGGCTACACCTTC. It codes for CASSWGGTKLNYGYTF.

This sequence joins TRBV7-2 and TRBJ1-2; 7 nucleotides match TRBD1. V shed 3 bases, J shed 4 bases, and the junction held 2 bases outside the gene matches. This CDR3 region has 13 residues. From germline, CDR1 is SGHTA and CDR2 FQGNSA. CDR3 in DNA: TGTGCCAGCAGCTTCCCAGGGGGCTATGGCTACACCTTC. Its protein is CASSFPGGYGYTF.

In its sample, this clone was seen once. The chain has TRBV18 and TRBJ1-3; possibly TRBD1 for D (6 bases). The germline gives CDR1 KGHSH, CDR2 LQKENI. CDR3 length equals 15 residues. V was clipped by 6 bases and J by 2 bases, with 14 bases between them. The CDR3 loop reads CASSLQGQPGNTIYF. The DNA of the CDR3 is TGTGCCAGCTCCCTCCAGGGGCAACCTGGAAACACCATATATTTT.

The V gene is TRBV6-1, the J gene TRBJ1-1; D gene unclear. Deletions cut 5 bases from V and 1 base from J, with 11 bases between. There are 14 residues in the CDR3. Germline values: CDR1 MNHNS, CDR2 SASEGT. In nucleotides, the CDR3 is TGTGCCAGCAGTTCGTACTCTGGGAACACTGAAGCTTTCTTT. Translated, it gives CASSSYSGNTEAFF.

The CDR3 here is CASSRQGAGANVLTF. The CDR3 DNA reads as TGTGCCAGCAGCCGACAGGGGGCTGGGGCCAACGTCCTGACTTTC. This sequence joins TRBV6-5 and TRBJ2-6; 9 nucleotides align to TRBD1. Germline CDR1 reads MNHEY; CDR2 reads SVGAGI. The trim removed 6 bases at V and 2 bases at J, leaving 2 bases unmatched. This CDR3 has 15 residues.

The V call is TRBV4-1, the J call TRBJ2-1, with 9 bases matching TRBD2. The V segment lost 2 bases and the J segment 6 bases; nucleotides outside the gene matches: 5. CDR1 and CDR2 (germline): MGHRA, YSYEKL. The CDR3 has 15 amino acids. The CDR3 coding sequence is TGCGCCAGCAGCCAAAGACTAGCGGACCTCAATGAGCAGTTCTTC. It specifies CASSQRLADLNEQFF.

CDR3 in DNA: TGTGCCAGCAGGCATTTAGCGGGGGGGAACACCGGGGAGCTGTTTTTT. It is translated as CASRHLAGGNTGELFF. This chain joins TRBV27 and TRBJ2-2, with 10 positions matching TRBD2. Germline loops: CDR1 MNHEY, CDR2 SMNVEV (reference sequence). The length of the CDR3 is 16 residues. Trimming at V came to 6 bases and at J to 1 base, leaving 5 bases not matched to a gene.

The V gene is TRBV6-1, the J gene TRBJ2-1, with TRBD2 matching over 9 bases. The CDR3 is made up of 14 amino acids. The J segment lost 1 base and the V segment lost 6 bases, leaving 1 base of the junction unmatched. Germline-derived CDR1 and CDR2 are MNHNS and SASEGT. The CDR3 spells CASRTSGSYNEQFF. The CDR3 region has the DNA TGTGCCAGCAGGACTAGCGGATCCTACAATGAGCAGTTCTTC.

CDR3 protein: CASSDAAGTGTYEQYF. CDR3 coding DNA: TGTGCCAGCAGTGACGCGGCGGGGACAGGGACCTACGAGCAGTACTTC. This chain joins TRBV25-1 and TRBJ2-7; 9 bases line up with TRBD1. The ends lost 3 bases at V and 2 bases at J; junction bases unmatched: 8. The CDR3 length is 16 residues. CDR1 MGHDK and CDR2 SYGVNS come from the germline V gene.

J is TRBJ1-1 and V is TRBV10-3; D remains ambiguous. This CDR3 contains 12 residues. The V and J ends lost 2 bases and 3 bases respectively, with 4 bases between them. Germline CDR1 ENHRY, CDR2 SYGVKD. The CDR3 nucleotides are TGTGCCATCAGTGAGGGCTACACTGAAGCTTTCTTT. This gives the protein CAISEGYTEAFF.

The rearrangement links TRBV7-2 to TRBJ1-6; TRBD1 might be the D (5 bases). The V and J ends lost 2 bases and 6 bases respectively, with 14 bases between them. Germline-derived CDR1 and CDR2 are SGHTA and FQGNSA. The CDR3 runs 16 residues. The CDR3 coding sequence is TGTGCCAGCAGCTTACTTCTGGGGGGAAGTAATTCACCCCTCCACTTT. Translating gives CASSLLLGGSNSPLHF.

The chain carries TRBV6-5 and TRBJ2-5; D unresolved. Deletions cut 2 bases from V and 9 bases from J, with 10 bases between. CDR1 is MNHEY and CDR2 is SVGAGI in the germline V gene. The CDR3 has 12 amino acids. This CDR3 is CASSYPEQAQYF. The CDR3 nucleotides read TGTGCCAGCAGTTACCCTGAGCAGGCCCAGTACTTC.

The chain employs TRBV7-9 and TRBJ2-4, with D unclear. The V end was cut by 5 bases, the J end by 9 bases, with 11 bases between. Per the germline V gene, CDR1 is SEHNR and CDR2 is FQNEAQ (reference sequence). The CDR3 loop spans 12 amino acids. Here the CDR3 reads CASSTTYSIQYF. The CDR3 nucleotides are TGTGCCAGCAGCACGACCTATAGCATTCAGTACTTC.

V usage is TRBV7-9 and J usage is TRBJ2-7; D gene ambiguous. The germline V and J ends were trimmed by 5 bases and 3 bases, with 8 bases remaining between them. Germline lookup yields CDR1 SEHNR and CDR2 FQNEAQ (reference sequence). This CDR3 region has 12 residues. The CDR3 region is CASSTGVYEQYF. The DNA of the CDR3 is TGTGCCAGCAGCACCGGAGTCTACGAGCAGTACTTC.

CDR3 residues: CASSLATGTEAFF. CDR3 nucleotide sequence: TGTGCCAGCAGCTTAGCGACAGGAACTGAAGCTTTCTTT. This chain connects TRBV7-8 to TRBJ1-1, with a tentative D call TRBD1 (6 bases). The V end was cut by 0 bases, the J end by 5 bases, with 7 bases between. The CDR3 loop spans 13 amino acids. The V gene's germline CDR1 is SGHVS and CDR2 FQNEAQ. The variable domain in full, completed from reference TRBV7-8 and TRBJ1-1, reads GAGVSQSPRYKVAKRGQDVALRCDPISGHVSLFWYQQALGQGPEFLTYFQNEAQLDKSGLPSDRFFAERPEGSVSTLKIQRTQQEDSAVYLCASSLATGTEAFFGQGTRLTVV.